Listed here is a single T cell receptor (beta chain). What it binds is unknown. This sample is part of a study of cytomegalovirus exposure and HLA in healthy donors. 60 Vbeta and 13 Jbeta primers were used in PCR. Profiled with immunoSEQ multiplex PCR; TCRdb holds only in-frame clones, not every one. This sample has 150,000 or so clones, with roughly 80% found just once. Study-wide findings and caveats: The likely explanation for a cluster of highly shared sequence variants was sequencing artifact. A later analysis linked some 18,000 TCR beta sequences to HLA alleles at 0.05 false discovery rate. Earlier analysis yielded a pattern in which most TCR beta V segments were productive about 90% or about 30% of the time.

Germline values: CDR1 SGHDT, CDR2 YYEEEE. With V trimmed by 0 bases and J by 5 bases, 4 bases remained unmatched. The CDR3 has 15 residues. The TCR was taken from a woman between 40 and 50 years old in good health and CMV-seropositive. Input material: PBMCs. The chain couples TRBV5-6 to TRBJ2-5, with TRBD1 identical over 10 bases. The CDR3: CASSLGGQGWETQYF. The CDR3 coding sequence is TGTGCCAGCAGCTTGGGGGGACAGGGGTGGGAGACCCAGTACTTC.